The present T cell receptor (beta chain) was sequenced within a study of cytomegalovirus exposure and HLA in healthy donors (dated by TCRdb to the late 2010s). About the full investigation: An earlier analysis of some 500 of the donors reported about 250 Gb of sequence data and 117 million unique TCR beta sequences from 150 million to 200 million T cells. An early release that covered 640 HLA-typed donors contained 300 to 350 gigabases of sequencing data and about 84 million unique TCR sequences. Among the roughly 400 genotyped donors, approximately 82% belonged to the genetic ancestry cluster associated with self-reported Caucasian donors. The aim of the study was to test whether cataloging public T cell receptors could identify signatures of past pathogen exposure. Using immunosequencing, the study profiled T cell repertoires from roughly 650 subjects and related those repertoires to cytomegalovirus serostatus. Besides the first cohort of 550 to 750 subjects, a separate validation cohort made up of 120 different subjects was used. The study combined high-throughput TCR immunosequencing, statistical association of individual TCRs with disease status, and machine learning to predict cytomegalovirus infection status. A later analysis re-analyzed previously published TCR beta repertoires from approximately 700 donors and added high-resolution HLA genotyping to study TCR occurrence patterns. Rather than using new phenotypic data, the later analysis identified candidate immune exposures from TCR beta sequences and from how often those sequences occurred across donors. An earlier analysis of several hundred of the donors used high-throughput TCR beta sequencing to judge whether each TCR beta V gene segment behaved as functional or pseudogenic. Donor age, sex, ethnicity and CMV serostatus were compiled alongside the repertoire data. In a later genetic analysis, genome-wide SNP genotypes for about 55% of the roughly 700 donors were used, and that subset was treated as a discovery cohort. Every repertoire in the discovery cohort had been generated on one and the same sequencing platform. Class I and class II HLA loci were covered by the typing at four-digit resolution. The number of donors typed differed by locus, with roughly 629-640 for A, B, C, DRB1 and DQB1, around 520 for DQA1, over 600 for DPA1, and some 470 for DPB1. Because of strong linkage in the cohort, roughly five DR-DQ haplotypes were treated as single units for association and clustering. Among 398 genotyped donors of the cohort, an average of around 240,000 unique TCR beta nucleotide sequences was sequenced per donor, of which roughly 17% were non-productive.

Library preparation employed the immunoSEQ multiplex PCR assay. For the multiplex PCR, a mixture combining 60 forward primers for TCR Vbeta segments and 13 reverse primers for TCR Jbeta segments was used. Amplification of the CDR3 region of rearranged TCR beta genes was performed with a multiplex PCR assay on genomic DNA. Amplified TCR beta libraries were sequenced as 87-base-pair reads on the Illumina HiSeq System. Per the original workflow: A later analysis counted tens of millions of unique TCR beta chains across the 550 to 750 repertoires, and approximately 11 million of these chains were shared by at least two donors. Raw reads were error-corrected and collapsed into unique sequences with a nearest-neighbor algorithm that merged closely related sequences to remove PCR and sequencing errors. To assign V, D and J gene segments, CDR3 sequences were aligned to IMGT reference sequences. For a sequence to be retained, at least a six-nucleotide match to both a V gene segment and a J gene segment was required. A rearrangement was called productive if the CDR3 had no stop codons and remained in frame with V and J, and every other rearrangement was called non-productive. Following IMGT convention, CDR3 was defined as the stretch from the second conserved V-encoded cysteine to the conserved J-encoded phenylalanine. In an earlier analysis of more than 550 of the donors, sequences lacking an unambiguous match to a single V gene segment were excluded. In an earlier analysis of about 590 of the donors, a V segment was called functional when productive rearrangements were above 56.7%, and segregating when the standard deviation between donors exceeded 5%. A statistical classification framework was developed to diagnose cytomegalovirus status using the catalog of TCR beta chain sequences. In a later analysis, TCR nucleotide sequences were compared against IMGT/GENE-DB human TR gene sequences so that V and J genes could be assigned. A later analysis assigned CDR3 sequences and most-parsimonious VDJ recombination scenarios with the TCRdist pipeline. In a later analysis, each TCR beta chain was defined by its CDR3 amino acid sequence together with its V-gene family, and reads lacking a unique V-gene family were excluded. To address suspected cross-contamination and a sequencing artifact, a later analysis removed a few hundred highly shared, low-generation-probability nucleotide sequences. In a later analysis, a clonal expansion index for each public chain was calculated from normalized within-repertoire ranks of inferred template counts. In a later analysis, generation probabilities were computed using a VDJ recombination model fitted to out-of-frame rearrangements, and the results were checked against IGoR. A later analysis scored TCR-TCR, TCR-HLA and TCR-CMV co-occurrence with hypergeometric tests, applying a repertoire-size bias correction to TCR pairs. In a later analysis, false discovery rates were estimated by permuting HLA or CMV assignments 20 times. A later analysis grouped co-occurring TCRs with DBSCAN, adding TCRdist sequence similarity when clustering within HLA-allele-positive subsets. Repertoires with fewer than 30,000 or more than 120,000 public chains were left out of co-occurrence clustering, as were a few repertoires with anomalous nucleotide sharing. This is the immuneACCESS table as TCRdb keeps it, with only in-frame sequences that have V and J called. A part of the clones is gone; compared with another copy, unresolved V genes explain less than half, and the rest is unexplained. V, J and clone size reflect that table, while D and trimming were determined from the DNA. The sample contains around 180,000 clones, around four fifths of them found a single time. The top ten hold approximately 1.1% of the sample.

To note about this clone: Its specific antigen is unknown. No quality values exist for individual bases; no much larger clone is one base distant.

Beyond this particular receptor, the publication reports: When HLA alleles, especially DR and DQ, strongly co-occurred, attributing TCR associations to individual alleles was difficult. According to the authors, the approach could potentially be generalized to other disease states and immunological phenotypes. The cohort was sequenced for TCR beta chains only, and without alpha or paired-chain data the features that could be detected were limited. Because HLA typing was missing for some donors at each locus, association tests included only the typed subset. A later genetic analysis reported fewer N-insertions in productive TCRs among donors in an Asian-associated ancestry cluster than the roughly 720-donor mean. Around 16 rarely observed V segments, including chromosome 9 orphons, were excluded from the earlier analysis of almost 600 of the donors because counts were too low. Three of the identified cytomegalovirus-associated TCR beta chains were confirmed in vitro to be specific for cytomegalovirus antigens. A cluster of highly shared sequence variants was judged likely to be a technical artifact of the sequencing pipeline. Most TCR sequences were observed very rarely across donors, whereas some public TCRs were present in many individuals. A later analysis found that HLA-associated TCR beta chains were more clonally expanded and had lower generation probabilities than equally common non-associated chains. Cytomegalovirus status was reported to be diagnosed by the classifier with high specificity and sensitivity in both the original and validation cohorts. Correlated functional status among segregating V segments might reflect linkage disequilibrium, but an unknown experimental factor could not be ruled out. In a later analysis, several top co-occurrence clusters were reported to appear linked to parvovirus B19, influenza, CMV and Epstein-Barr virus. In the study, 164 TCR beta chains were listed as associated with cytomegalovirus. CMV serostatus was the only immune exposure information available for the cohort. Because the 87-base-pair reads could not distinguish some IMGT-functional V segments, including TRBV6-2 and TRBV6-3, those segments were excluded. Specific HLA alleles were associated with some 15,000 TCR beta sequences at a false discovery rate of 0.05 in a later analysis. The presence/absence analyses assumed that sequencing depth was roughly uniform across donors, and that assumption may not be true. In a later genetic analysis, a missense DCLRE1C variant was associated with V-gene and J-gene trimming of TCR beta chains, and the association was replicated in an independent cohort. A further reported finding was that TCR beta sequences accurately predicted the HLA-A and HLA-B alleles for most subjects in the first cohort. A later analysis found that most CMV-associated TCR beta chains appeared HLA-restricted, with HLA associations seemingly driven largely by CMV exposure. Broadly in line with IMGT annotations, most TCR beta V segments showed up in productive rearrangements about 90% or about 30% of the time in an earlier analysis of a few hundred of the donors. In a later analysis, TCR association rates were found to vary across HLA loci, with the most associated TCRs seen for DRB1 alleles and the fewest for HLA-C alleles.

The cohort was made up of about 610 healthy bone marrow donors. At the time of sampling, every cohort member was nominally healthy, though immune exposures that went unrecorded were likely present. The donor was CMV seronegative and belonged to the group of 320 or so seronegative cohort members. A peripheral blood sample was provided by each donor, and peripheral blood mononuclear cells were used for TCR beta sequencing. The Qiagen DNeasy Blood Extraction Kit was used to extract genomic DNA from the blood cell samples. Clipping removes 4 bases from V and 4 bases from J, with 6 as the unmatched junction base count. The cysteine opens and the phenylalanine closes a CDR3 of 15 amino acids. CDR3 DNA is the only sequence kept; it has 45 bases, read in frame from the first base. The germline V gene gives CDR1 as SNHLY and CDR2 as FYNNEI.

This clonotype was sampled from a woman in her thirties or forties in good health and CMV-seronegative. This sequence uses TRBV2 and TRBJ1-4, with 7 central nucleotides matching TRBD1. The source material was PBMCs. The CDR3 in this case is CASSGDRAFNEKLFF. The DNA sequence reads TGTGCCAGCAGTGGAGACAGGGCTTTTAATGAAAAACTGTTTTTT. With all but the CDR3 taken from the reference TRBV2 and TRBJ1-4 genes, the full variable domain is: EPEVTQTPSHQVTQMGQEVILRCVPISNHLYFYWYRQILGQKVEFLVSFYNNEISEKSEIFDDQFSVERPDGSNFTLKIRSTKLEDSAMYFCASSGDRAFNEKLFFGSGTQLSVL.